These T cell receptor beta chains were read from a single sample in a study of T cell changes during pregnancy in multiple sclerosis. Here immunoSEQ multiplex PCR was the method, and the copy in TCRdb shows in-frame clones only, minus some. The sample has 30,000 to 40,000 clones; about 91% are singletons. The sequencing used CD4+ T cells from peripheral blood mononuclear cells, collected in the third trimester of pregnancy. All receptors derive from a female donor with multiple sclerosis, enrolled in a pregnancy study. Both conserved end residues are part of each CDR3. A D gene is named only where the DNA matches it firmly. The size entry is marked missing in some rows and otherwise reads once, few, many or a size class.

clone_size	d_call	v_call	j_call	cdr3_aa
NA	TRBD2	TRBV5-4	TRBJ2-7	CASSSSGRAHEQYF
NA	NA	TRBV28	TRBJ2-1	CASGEQGFFGDEQFF
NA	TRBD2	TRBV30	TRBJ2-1	CAGWGSGRAMNEQFF
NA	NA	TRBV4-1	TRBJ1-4	CASSQGTRVADEKLFF
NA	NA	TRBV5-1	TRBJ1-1	CASSLNGGGGGTEAFF
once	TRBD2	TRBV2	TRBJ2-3	CASSAAGGTDTQYF
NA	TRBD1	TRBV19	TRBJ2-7	CASSPGTGSRYEQYF
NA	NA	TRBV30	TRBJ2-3	CAWRLGAFSTDTQYF
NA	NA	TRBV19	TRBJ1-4	CASSPDRMGEKLFF
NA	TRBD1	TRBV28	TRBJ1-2	CASSLYNPGQVVNYGYTF
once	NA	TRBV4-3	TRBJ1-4	CASSQGEVIRSEKLFF
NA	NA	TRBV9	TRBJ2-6	CASSVEGGWANVLTF
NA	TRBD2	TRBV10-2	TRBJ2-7	CASSDPTTSGRYEQYF
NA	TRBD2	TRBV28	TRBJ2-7	CASTLAGGWTEQYF
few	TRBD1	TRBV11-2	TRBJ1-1	CASSLPGGTEAFF
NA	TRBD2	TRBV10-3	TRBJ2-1	CASLRGEGEQFF
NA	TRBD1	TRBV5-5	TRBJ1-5	CASSSGQASDYSNQPQHF
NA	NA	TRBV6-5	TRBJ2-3	CASISPGDTQYF
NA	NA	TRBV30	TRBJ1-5	CAWSALGGDQPQHF
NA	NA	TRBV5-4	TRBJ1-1	CASRMQGSSEAFF
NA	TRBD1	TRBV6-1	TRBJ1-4	CASSEGGGKDEKLFF
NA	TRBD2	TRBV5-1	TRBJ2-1	CASSSLPASGSSYNEQFF
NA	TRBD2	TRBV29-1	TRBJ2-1	CSARAGNTYNEQFF
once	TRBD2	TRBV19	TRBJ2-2	CASSAGLANTGELFF
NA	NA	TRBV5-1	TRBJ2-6	CASSLTPPSSGANVLTF
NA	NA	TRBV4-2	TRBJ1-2	CASSQVLSYGYTF
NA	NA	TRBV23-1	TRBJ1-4	CASSPVPGEGEKLFF